The 20 T cell receptor beta chains reported below all come from one sample, sequenced in a study of vaccination effects on CD4 cells after COVID-19 (dated by TCRdb to the early 2020s). To identify antigen-specific CD4+ T cell clonotypes by their expansion, the ViraFEST assay first stimulated PBMC with viral peptide pools and then applied TCR sequencing. After about 10 days of culture, CD4+ T cells were isolated with the EasySep CD4+ T cell isolation kit. Participants received two doses of either the BNT162b2 or the mRNA-1273 mRNA SARS-CoV-2 vaccine. Library preparation used the immunoSEQ multiplex PCR assay. TCRdb stores this immuneACCESS table with in-frame sequences only. Part of the clones is absent; in the studies checked, under half of the shortfall reflects unresolved V genes, and no reason is known for the rest. This sample gives fewer than 25,000 clones in total; 73% of them show up just once. The ten largest clones capture about 8.3% of the sample.

Their antigen targets remain unknown. The source was CD4+ T cells from PBMCs cultured with SARS-CoV-2 spike peptides, collected after COVID-19 vaccination. Explained via the paper, the cell subset or site label denotes: SARS-CoV-2 spike overlapping peptide pool stimulation. The receptors were sampled from a human donor who received a COVID-19 vaccine.

This chain connects TRBV7-8 to TRBJ2-5; 13 nucleotides line up with TRBD2. The CDR3 sequence is 16 residues long. V lost 1 base and J lost 5; bases outside the gene matches: 4. Germline CDR1 reads SGHVS; CDR2 reads FQNEAQ. In DNA, the CDR3 is TGTGCCAGCAGCTTAGGGACTAGCGGGAGCTCTGAGACCCAGTACTTC. Amino acids: CASSLGTSGSSETQYF.

This clone was seen a few times. The genes are TRBV4-1 and TRBJ2-7, with TRBD2 identical over 11 bases. The germline V gene has CDR1 MGHRA and CDR2 YSYEKL. Trimming cost V 4 bases and J 4 bases; bases outside gene matches: 6. This CDR3 spans 15 amino acids. The CDR3 DNA reads TGCGCCAGCAGCCTAATTACTAGCGGGAGTTACGAGCAGTACTTC. Its translation: CASSLITSGSYEQYF.

In this sample, this clone turned up once. This sequence joins TRBV3-1 (or the pseudogene TRBV3-2) and TRBJ2-6; D call uncertain. The V end was cut by 2 bases, the J end by 0 bases, with 14 bases between. Germline V lookup: CDR1 LGHDT, CDR2 YNNKEL (reference sequence). CDR3 length: 18 amino acids. CDR3 sequence reads: CASSQYLGRDSGANVLTF. The CDR3 DNA reads TGTGCCAGCAGCCAATATCTAGGGCGCGACTCTGGGGCCAACGTCCTGACTTTC.

This clone appeared a single time. J is TRBJ2-3 and V is TRBV6-4, with 7 positions matching TRBD1. Germline V lookup: CDR1 MRHNA, CDR2 SNTAGT. Trimming took 3 bases from V and 8 from J; bases not matched to a gene: 5. This CDR3 is 13 amino acids long. The CDR3 DNA reads as TGTGCCAGCAGTGAACAGGGGCTGGGTACGCAGTATTTT. Translated, it gives CASSEQGLGTQYF.

The gene calls are TRBV6-4 and TRBJ1-1; TRBD1 is a possible D gene (6 bases). This CDR3 spans 11 amino acids. Germline lookup yields CDR1 MRHNA and CDR2 SNTAGT. V was trimmed by 6 bases and J by 6 bases, leaving 8 bases between them. The CDR3 nucleotides read TGTGCCAGCAGGGGGGCGGCTGAAGCTTTCTTT. Translation: CASRGAAEAFF.

V gene TRBV29-1 combines with J gene TRBJ1-1; the match to TRBD1 covers 8 bases. The germline V gene has CDR1 SQVTM and CDR2 ANQGSEA. V shed 7 bases and J 1 base; nucleotides not matched to a gene: 2. The CDR3 runs to 12 residues. The CDR3 nucleotides are TGCAGCGCCGGGACAGGGAACACTGAAGCTTTCTTT. Translating gives CSAGTGNTEAFF. Filled out from reference TRBV29-1 and TRBJ1-1, the complete variable domain reads SAVISQKPSRDICQRGTSLTIQCQVDSQVTMMFWYRQQPGQSLTLIATANQGSEATYESGFVIDKFPISRPNLTFSTLTVSNMSPEDSSIYLCSAGTGNTEAFFGQGTRLTVV.

The V call is TRBV19, the J call TRBJ1-5; TRBD1 agrees at 9 bases. Trimming cost V 3 bases and J 0 bases; bases outside gene matches: 3. This CDR3 contains 16 residues. CDR1 is LNHDA and CDR2 is SQIVND in the germline V gene (reference sequence). The CDR3, as DNA: TGTGCCAGTAGTATCCGACAGGGGGTTAGCAATCAGCCCCAGCATTTT. This translates into CASSIRQGVSNQPQHF.

This chain connects TRBV6-1 to TRBJ2-2; tentatively, D is TRBD2 (7 bases). CDR3 length: 16 residues. V lost 0 bases, J lost 6 bases, and 14 bases lay in between. CDR1 is MNHNS and CDR2 is SASEGT in the germline V gene. This CDR3 is CASSEALGGAAGELFF. DNA of the CDR3: TGTGCCAGCAGTGAAGCGCTTGGGGGGGCCGCCGGGGAGCTGTTTTTT.

V is TRBV5-8 and J is TRBJ2-3; the D gene is possibly TRBD1 (6 bases). CDR1 SGHTS and CDR2 YDEGEE come from the germline V gene. Trimming took 1 base from V and 1 from J, leaving 19 bases between them. The CDR3 has 18 residues. CDR3 sequence (DNA): TGTGCCAGCAGCTTGAGCAGGGGAAGTCTCCGGGGCACAGATACGCAGTATTTT. This codes for CASSLSRGSLRGTDTQYF.

The chain employs TRBV28 and TRBJ2-1, with D hard to call. Germline-derived CDR1 and CDR2 are MDHEN and SYDVKM. The CDR3 runs 13 residues. With 6 bases removed from V and 3 bases from J, the gap between germline ends came to 9 bases. The CDR3: CASSLAVYNEQFF. CDR3 coding DNA: TGTGCCAGCAGCCTCGCGGTCTACAATGAGCAGTTCTTC.

This clone was observed once. The CDR3 sequence: CASSLEGGGTGELFF. CDR3 nucleotide sequence: TGTGCCAGCAGTCTCGAGGGGGGCGGCACCGGGGAGCTGTTTTTT. The chain joins TRBV6-5 to TRBJ2-2; the D gene could be TRBD1 or TRBD2 (6 bases each). Germline-derived CDR1 and CDR2 are MNHEY and SVGAGI. V gave up 5 bases and J gave up 4 bases, with 14 bases separating them. This CDR3 spans 15 amino acids.

This chain links TRBV27 with TRBJ1-3; a possible D gene is TRBD1 (6 bases). The length of the CDR3 is 16 residues. Germline CDR1 is MNHEY and CDR2 is SMNVEV (reference sequence). With 6 bases removed from V and 0 bases from J, the gap between germline ends came to 15 bases. CDR3 amino acids: CASSITGISSGNTIYF. CDR3 DNA sequence: TGTGCCAGCAGCATTACAGGGATAAGCTCTGGAAACACCATATATTTT.

This sequence joins TRBV3-1 (or the pseudogene TRBV3-2) and TRBJ1-3; 7 nucleotides agree with TRBD1. From germline, CDR1 is LGHDT and CDR2 YNNKEL (reference sequence). The CDR3 sequence is 14 residues long. Trimming at V came to 0 bases and at J to 8 bases, leaving 4 bases not matched to a gene. CDR3 sequence reads: CASSQEAGGYTIYF. The DNA of the CDR3 is TGTGCCAGCAGCCAAGAGGCAGGGGGGTACACCATATATTTT.

The V and J genes are TRBV6-5 and TRBJ1-1; D is perhaps TRBD1 (5 bases). Germline assignment: CDR1 MNHEY and CDR2 SVGAGI. This CDR3 region has 14 residues. Trimming removed 5 bases from V and 5 bases from J, with 15 bases in between. CDR3 loop: CASSRQLFQTEAFF. The CDR3 DNA follows: TGTGCCAGCAGTCGACAGCTGTTCCAGACTGAAGCTTTCTTT.

J is TRBJ2-3 and V is TRBV10-3, with D hard to call. From germline, CDR1 is ENHRY and CDR2 SYGVKD. Trimming left V 4 bases short and J 0 bases short, with 8 bases between. The CDR3 totals 14 residues. The CDR3 coding sequence is TGTGCCATCAGTGTGGGTACTAGCACAGATACGCAGTATTTT. Its translation: CAISVGTSTDTQYF.

J is TRBJ1-1 and V is TRBV3-1 (or the pseudogene TRBV3-2); no reliable D call. Trimming pared 3 bases from V and 3 bases from J, leaving 11 bases between. There are 14 residues in the CDR3. Germline CDR1 reads LGHDT; CDR2 reads YNNKEL (reference sequence). This CDR3 is CASSQAPGYTEAFF. DNA of the CDR3: TGTGCCAGCAGCCAGGCCCCCGGGTACACTGAAGCTTTCTTT.

The chain employs TRBV13 and TRBJ2-7; a possible D gene is TRBD1 (6 bases). Deletions cut 5 bases from V and 6 bases from J, with 17 bases between. From germline, CDR1 is PRHDT and CDR2 FYEKMQ (reference sequence). This CDR3 has 14 residues. CDR3 in DNA: TGTGCCAGCAGCCGGACAGCTCGGGGTGGCGAGCAGTACTTC. Translated, it gives CASSRTARGGEQYF.

This clone was detected only once. This chain links TRBV5-4 with TRBJ1-5; TRBD1 matches at 7 bases. The germline gives CDR1 SGHNT, CDR2 YYREEE (reference sequence). Trimming at V came to 4 bases and at J to 0 bases, leaving 1 base not matched to a gene. This CDR3 has 14 residues. The CDR3 loop reads CASSRQGSNQPQHF. As DNA, the CDR3 is TGTGCCAGCAGCCGACAGGGTAGCAATCAGCCCCAGCATTTT.

The V gene is TRBV6-1, the J gene TRBJ2-3; TRBD1 matches 8 bases. Germline values: CDR1 MNHNS, CDR2 SASEGT. The CDR3 has 15 amino acids. J gave up 1 base and V 2 bases, and 2 bases lay outside the gene matches. The CDR3 bases are TGTGCCAGCAGTGAACAGGGGGCCCGCACAGATACGCAGTATTTT. Amino acids: CASSEQGARTDTQYF.

The CDR3 region has the DNA TGTGCCAGCAGCGATGCTGGCAGTGAAGCTTTCTTT. Its protein product is CASSDAGSEAFF. This chain links TRBV3-1 (or the pseudogene TRBV3-2) with TRBJ1-1; D is unclear. This CDR3 region has 12 residues. Between the trimmed V and J ends, which lost 5 bases and 7 bases, there was a span of 11 bases. The germline V gene encodes CDR1 LGHDT and CDR2 YNNKEL (reference sequence).